The 7 T cell receptor beta chains below come from one sample, sequenced in a study of CD8+ T cells in alopecia areata. Sequencing relied on a cDNA template that was reverse transcribed from extracted RNA. Clones were sequenced by immunoSEQ multiplex PCR, and TCRdb holds only the in-frame ones, with some missing. The data show 150,000 to 200,000 clones, about 67% seen once. Source: CD8+ T cells sorted from blood, taken at week 0. These receptors were collected from a human donor with alopecia areata.

The chain joins TRBV7-9 to TRBJ1-2, with 8 nucleotides matching TRBD1. Trimming at V came to 7 bases and at J to 2 bases, leaving 12 bases not matched to a gene. The CDR3 length is 16 residues. In germline, CDR1 is SEHNR, CDR2 FQNEAQ (reference sequence). CDR3 residues: CASTHRDRGENYGYTF. The CDR3 DNA reads TGTGCCAGCACCCACCGTGACAGGGGCGAGAACTATGGCTACACCTTC.

About this clone itself: The CDR3 carries no conserved terminal phenylalanine or tryptophan, so it likely arises from a read error. No DNA is shown, since the ends of the CDR3 on it are uncertain; the CDR3 is the one TCRdb lists. The chain has TRBV7-9 and TRBJ2-4; whether TRBD1, the table's D call, matches the DNA was not checked. Germline CDR1 SEHNR, CDR2 FQNEAQ (reference sequence). Both ends counted, the CDR3 spans 14 residues. The chain's CDR3 is CASSAGKTGDRLTV.

The V and J genes are TRBV11-2 and TRBJ2-5; perhaps TRBD1 as D (5 bases). The last part of the DNA fits TRBJ2-7 better; the J call may be wrong. Germline V gene data show CDR1 as SGHAT and CDR2 as FQNNGV. The CDR3 has 16 amino acids. The CDR3 nucleotides read TGTGCCAGCAGCTTAATAAGCTCAGGGCCAGCCTACGAGCAGTACTTC. This gives the protein CASSLISSGPAYEQYF.

The sample holds a few counts of this clone. This chain's CDR3 is CASSLDSGPTYEQYF. DNA for the CDR3: TGTGCCAGCAGCTTAGATAGCGGGCCTACCTACGAGCAGTACTTC. The chain uses TRBV7-9 and TRBJ2-7; the match to TRBD2 covers 7 bases. Germline V gene data show CDR1 as SEHNR and CDR2 as FQNEAQ (reference sequence). The CDR3 totals 15 residues. J gave up 2 bases and V 1 base, and 5 bases lay outside the gene matches.

The sample holds a few counts of this clone. V and J are TRBV29-1 and TRBJ2-2, with D possibly matching TRBD1 (5 bases). The CDR3 totals 16 residues. Trimming took off 4 bases at V and 0 bases at J, with 15 bases between the two ends. CDR1 and CDR2 (germline): SQVTM, ANQGSEA. The CDR3 sequence is CSVVLAGHSNTGELFF. CDR3 bases: TGCAGCGTTGTATTAGCTGGACACTCGAACACCGGGGAGCTGTTTTTT.

The V gene is TRBV5-1, the J gene TRBJ1-5, with unresolved D. V lost 0 bases and J lost 0, with 10 bases in between. Per germline, CDR1 SGHRS and CDR2 YFSETQ. The CDR3 covers 16 residues. Here the CDR3 reads CASSLGGRNSNQPQHF. The CDR3 DNA sequence: TGCGCCAGCAGCTTGGGAGGACGGAATAGCAATCAGCCCCAGCATTTT.

This clone was observed once. V usage is TRBV25-1 and J usage is TRBJ1-1; D is ambiguous. V lost 0 bases and J 1 base, leaving 6 bases between the germline ends. The CDR3 length is 14 residues. Germline V CDR1 and CDR2: MGHDK, SYGVNS. CDR3 coding DNA: TGTGCCAGCAGTGAATATGAAGGGAACACTGAAGCTTTCTTT. Protein product: CASSEYEGNTEAFF.